These 30 T cell receptor beta chains came from one sample sequenced in a study of blood T cells in healthy people across ages (dated by TCRdb to between 2014 and 2017). Library creation used 5' RACE. The instrument given in TCRdb is Illumina HiSeq 2500. A second PCR of about 6 to 12 cycles was run with a J-beta primer mix and a sample-barcoded 5' primer. The public reads were reanalyzed by TCRdb: fastp trimming at Q25, MiXCR alignment, in-frame beta chains only. All rows with the same CDR3 protein become a single entry with the most common DNA and genes. The sample table lists some 1 million distinct CDR3 sequences, 45% of them with a count of one. The ten largest clones represent approximately 17% of the sample. The sequencing sample was made of blood. The source of these receptors is an older woman in good health.

The J gene is TRBJ1-1, the V gene TRBV4-1; 10 bases align to TRBD1. Losses at the gene ends were 2 bases for V and 7 bases for J; bases not matched to a gene: 4. This CDR3 has 14 residues. Germline V gene data show CDR1 as MGHRA and CDR2 as YSYEKL. CDR3 sequence (DNA): TGCGCCAGCAGCCAAACCGGGACAGGGGTTGAAGCTTTCTTT. Amino acids: CASSQTGTGVEAFF.

The CDR3 here is CASKEGVRDQETQYF. CDR3 nucleotides: TGTGCCAGCAAGGAGGGGGTGAGAGACCAAGAGACCCAGTACTTC. The chain combines TRBV6-5 with TRBJ2-5, with D possibly being TRBD1 or TRBD2 (6 bases each). Per the germline V gene, CDR1 is MNHEY and CDR2 is SVGAGI. The CDR3 runs 15 residues. V was shortened by 7 bases and J by 0 bases, with 15 bases between the two germline ends.

Ten or more counts support this clonotype. V is TRBV20-1 and J is TRBJ2-3; D perhaps matches TRBD1 (6 bases). This CDR3 contains 16 residues. The V and J ends lost 6 bases and 0 bases respectively, with 19 bases between them. The germline CDR1 and CDR2 sequences are DFQATT and SNEGSKA (reference sequence). The CDR3 DNA follows: TGCAGTGCCGAGAGGGCCGGACAGTCTAGCACAGATACGCAGTATTTT. Its translation: CSAERAGQSSTDTQYF.

There are a few counts of this clonotype. The V call is TRBV6-1, the J call TRBJ1-6; the match to TRBD1 covers 7 bases. The germline gives CDR1 MNHNS, CDR2 SASEGT. The CDR3 totals 13 residues. Germline trimming cut 7 bases from V and 10 bases from J; bases unmatched to any gene: 7. The CDR3 protein is CASKRTGGSPLHF. As DNA, the CDR3 is TGTGCCAGCAAGCGGACAGGTGGATCACCCCTCCACTTT.

This clonotype appeared a few times. The rearrangement uses TRBV2 and TRBJ2-1; D unresolved. Trimming took off 6 bases at V and 6 bases at J, with 6 bases between the two ends. The length of the CDR3 is 11 residues. The germline CDR1 and CDR2 sequences are SNHLY and FYNNEI. CDR3 nucleotides: TGTGCCAGCAGGTCTAGCAATGAGCAGTTCTTC. Residues: CASRSSNEQFF.

This clonotype has just a few counts. The chain recombines TRBV29-1 with TRBJ2-7; 8 bases line up with TRBD2. The trim removed 6 bases at V and 6 bases at J, leaving 7 bases unmatched. The germline V gene encodes CDR1 SQVTM and CDR2 ANQGSEA. The CDR3 runs 12 residues. The CDR3 coding sequence is TGCAGCGTCGGACTAGCACCGAGCGAGCAGTACTTC. Protein product: CSVGLAPSEQYF.

Turning to this clonotype: It may be a read error: a sequence one base away is much more abundant. This chain joins TRBV29-1 and TRBJ2-7; D remains ambiguous. From germline, CDR1 is SQVTM and CDR2 ANQGSEA. CDR3 size: 14 residues. V lost 4 bases, J lost 0 bases, and 13 bases lay in between. DNA of the CDR3: TGCAGCGTTGCGAACCAACTAAGCTCCTACGAGCAGTACTTC. This translates into CSVANQLSSYEQYF.

V gene TRBV15 combines with J gene TRBJ2-7, with TRBD1 identical over 10 bases. J lost 5 bases, V lost 4 bases, and 8 bases had no gene match. Germline CDR1 and CDR2: LNHNV and YYDKDF (reference sequence). The CDR3 spans 15 residues. The CDR3 nucleotides are TGTGCCACCAGCAACCCGGGACAGGGGTCGGACGAGCAGTACTTC. This codes for CATSNPGQGSDEQYF.

The chain joins TRBV7-9 to TRBJ2-3; tentatively, D is TRBD2 (6 bases). Looked up from germline, CDR1 is SEHNR and CDR2 is FQNEAQ (reference sequence). V gave up 4 bases and J gave up 0 bases, with 14 bases separating them. The CDR3 is 16 amino acids. CDR3 protein: CASSSTSLISTDTQYF. CDR3 DNA sequence: TGTGCCAGCAGCTCGACTAGTCTGATTAGCACAGATACGCAGTATTTT.

V gene TRBV28 combines with J gene TRBJ2-1; no clear D gene. The CDR3 is 14 residues long. CDR1 and CDR2 (germline): MDHEN, SYDVKM. V was pared by 3 bases and J by 8 bases, with 14 bases between. The CDR3 region has the DNA TGTGCCAGCAGTTTGCCGGGCTTAAAGGATGAGCAGTTCTTC. It yields the protein CASSLPGLKDEQFF.

The chain has TRBV6-6 and TRBJ2-7, with D possibly matching TRBD2 (5 bases). Germline V gene lookup returns CDR1 MNHNY and CDR2 SVGAGI (reference sequence). The ends were cut back, 2 bases at V and 0 bases at J, with 14 bases in the middle. The CDR3 extends over 16 amino acids. The CDR3 DNA reads as TGTGCCAGCAGTTACCCTCCGGGGAAGCTCTCCTACGAGCAGTACTTC. Amino acid sequence: CASSYPPGKLSYEQYF.

The chain joins TRBV9 to TRBJ2-3; D not resolved. Looked up from germline, CDR1 is SGDLS and CDR2 is YYNGEE. The CDR3 sequence is 13 residues long. The V end lost 2 bases, the J end lost 8 bases, and 12 bases lay between the germline ends. The CDR3 coding sequence is TGTGCCAGCAGCGTGAGTGGGGTCGGTACGCAGTATTTT. Amino acids: CASSVSGVGTQYF.

This clonotype occurred a few times. The J gene is TRBJ1-6, the V gene TRBV3-1; D might be TRBD1 (5 bases). Germline CDR1 is LGHDT and CDR2 is YNNKEL (reference sequence). The length of the CDR3 is 14 residues. V was pared by 1 base and J by 7 bases, with 8 bases between. CDR3 loop: CASSQGQRNSPLHF. The CDR3 DNA reads TGTGCCAGCAGCCAAGGACAGAGGAATTCACCCCTCCACTTT.

This clonotype was detected only a few times. The V call is TRBV15, the J call TRBJ2-7; no definite D call. Near its end, the DNA agrees better with TRBJ2-4, so the J call may be wrong. This CDR3 contains 12 residues. Germline CDR1 LNHNV, CDR2 YYDKDF (reference sequence). The CDR3 DNA is TGTGCCACCAGCAGAGATCGAGACATTCAGTACTTC. This sequence encodes CATSRDRDIQYF.

In its sample, this clonotype was seen a few times. V is TRBV27 and J is TRBJ2-3; 7 nucleotides agree with TRBD2. Losses at the gene ends were 3 bases for V and 3 bases for J; bases not matched to a gene: 6. Germline CDR1 is MNHEY and CDR2 is SMNVEV (reference sequence). CDR3 length: 15 residues. CDR3 region: CASSLVGGPTDTQYF. CDR3 coding DNA: TGTGCCAGCAGTTTGGTGGGAGGGCCTACAGATACGCAGTATTTT.

The chain employs TRBV5-1 and TRBJ2-1, with D possibly TRBD2 on 6 matching bases. The CDR3 is 15 residues long. The germline V and J ends were trimmed by 2 bases and 4 bases, with 13 bases remaining between them. Per the germline V gene, CDR1 is SGHRS and CDR2 is YFSETQ. CDR3 coding DNA: TGCGCCAGCAGCTTACAACGGGAGTCTTACAATGAGCAGTTCTTC. Its protein is CASSLQRESYNEQFF.

V usage is TRBV6-1 and J usage is TRBJ2-4; D remains unclear. The assigned J gene may be wrong: the sequence end matches TRBJ2-7 better. The CDR3 is made up of 13 amino acids. In germline, CDR1 is MNHNS, CDR2 SASEGT. As DNA, the CDR3 is TGTGCCAGCAGTGAAGAGACACCCTACGAGCAGTACTTC. As protein: CASSEETPYEQYF.

In this sample, this clonotype turned up a few times. The rearrangement links TRBV19 to TRBJ1-5, with TRBD1 as a possible D gene (5 bases). The CDR3 has 15 amino acids. With 6 bases removed from V and 2 bases from J, the gap between germline ends came to 14 bases. Germline V lookup: CDR1 LNHDA, CDR2 SQIVND (reference sequence). CDR3 in DNA: TGTGCCAGTAGCCCACAGGCGGGTGGCAATCAGCCCCAGCATTTT. Its translation is CASSPQAGGNQPQHF.

This chain links TRBV9 with TRBJ2-3; 14 bases agree with TRBD2. CDR1 is SGDLS, CDR2 YYNGEE, per germline. Unmatched junction bases numbered 6, after V lost 0 bases and J lost 6 bases. The length of the CDR3 is 17 residues. The CDR3 nucleotides are TGTGCCAGCAGCGTAGAGGGACTAGCGGGAGTGTTGGATACGCAGTATTTT. Translation gives CASSVEGLAGVLDTQYF. Together with reference TRBV9 and TRBJ2-3, the CDR3 gives the full variable domain: DSGVTQTPKHLITATGQRVTLRCSPRSGDLSVYWYQQSLDQGLQFLIQYYNGEERAKGNILERFSAQQFPDLHSELNLSSLELGDSALYFCASSVEGLAGVLDTQYFGPGTRLTVL.

The chain joins TRBV27 to TRBJ1-1; no reliable D call. CDR1 MNHEY and CDR2 SMNVEV come from the germline V gene (reference sequence). Deletions cut 5 bases from V and 3 bases from J, with 10 bases between. This CDR3 has 13 amino acids. DNA for the CDR3: TGTGCCAGCAGTCTCTATTTGGACACTGAAGCTTTCTTT. Translation: CASSLYLDTEAFF.

This clonotype was seen a handful of times. The chain is built from TRBV29-1 and TRBJ2-7; D is ambiguous. There are 13 residues in the CDR3. V lost 0 bases to trimming and J lost 0 bases, with 6 bases between them. Per germline, CDR1 SQVTM and CDR2 ANQGSEA. CDR3 DNA sequence: TGCAGCGTTGAAGACGTCAGCTCCTACGAGCAGTACTTC. Protein product: CSVEDVSSYEQYF.

The chain uses TRBV5-1 and TRBJ1-6, with D uncertain. V was pared by 3 bases and J by 0 bases, with 10 bases between. Germline V gene data show CDR1 as SGHRS and CDR2 as YFSETQ. The CDR3 spans 16 residues. CDR3 loop: CASSWVPSSYNSPLHF. In DNA form, the CDR3 reads TGCGCCAGCAGCTGGGTACCCTCCTCCTATAATTCACCCCTCCACTTT.

CDR3 protein: CASSRAGAPQETQYF. Written as DNA, the CDR3 is TGTGCCAGCAGTCGAGCGGGAGCCCCCCAAGAGACCCAGTACTTC. The rearrangement joins TRBV6-5 to TRBJ2-5; TRBD2 agrees at 8 bases. The CDR3 is 15 residues long. Germline CDR1 MNHEY, CDR2 SVGAGI. J gave up 1 base and V 5 bases, and 6 bases lay outside the gene matches.

This clonotype was counted between two and nine times. The rearrangement links TRBV25-1 to TRBJ2-3, with D possibly TRBD2 on 6 matching bases. This CDR3 has 14 residues. Trimming took 2 bases from V and 7 from J, leaving 13 bases between them. Looked up from germline, CDR1 is MGHDK and CDR2 is SYGVNS. The CDR3 DNA sequence: TGTGCCAGCAGTGAAGATCTAGCGAGGAATACGCAGTATTTT. This sequence encodes CASSEDLARNTQYF.

This clonotype was counted a few times. The J gene is TRBJ2-1, the V gene TRBV7-2; the D gene is possibly TRBD2 (5 bases). Looked up from germline, CDR1 is SGHTA and CDR2 is FQGNSA. CDR3 length: 16 residues. V was clipped by 4 bases and J by 4 bases, with 17 bases between them. The CDR3 nucleotides read TGTGCCAGCAGCTCTGGAGGTGGGCCTTTATACAATGAGCAGTTCTTC. Protein: CASSSGGGPLYNEQFF.

This clonotype has more than one count but fewer than ten. The chain links TRBV7-9 to TRBJ2-3, with 7 positions matching TRBD2. Trimming removed 5 bases from V and 7 bases from J; junction bases left unmatched: 24. CDR3 length equals 19 residues. Germline loops: CDR1 SEHNR, CDR2 FQNEAQ (reference sequence). The CDR3 here is CASSQNKRPGLTKVNTQYF. The DNA for the CDR3 is TGTGCCAGCAGCCAAAATAAGAGACCGGGACTAACGAAGGTTAATACGCAGTATTTT.

The chain carries TRBV5-1 and TRBJ1-2; perhaps TRBD1 as D (5 bases). The CDR3 spans 13 residues. Germline lookup yields CDR1 SGHRS and CDR2 YFSETQ. The germline V and J ends were trimmed by 3 bases and 7 bases, with 13 bases remaining between them. CDR3: CASSWVGEAGYTF. CDR3 DNA: TGCGCCAGCAGCTGGGTGGGGGAGGCTGGCTACACCTTC. Complete variable domain (other parts from reference TRBV5-1 and TRBJ1-2): KAGVTQTPRYLIKTRGQQVTLSCSPISGHRSVSWYQQTPGQGLQFLFEYFSETQRNKGNFPGRFSGRQFSNSRSEMNVSTLELGDSALYLCASSWVGEAGYTFGSGTRLTVV.

This clonotype was observed once. The chain uses TRBV12-3 or TRBV12-4 and TRBJ2-7, with D possibly being TRBD2 (7 bases). The end of the DNA is better explained by TRBJ2-5, so the J call may be wrong. The CDR3 is 13 amino acids. CDR3 sequence (DNA): TGTGCCAGCCTTAGGGGGGGAGAGGAGACCCAGTACTTC. Translating it yields CASLRGGEETQYF.

The chain couples TRBV15 to TRBJ1-2, with a weak D call TRBD1 (6 bases). From germline, CDR1 is LNHNV and CDR2 YYDKDF (reference sequence). V lost 1 base and J lost 4, with 7 bases in between. This CDR3 has 13 amino acids. The CDR3: CATSRVGGYGYTF. CDR3 bases: TGTGCCACCAGCAGAGTAGGGGGCTATGGCTACACCTTC.

The count of this clonotype is one. The chain has TRBV2 and TRBJ2-5, with D maybe TRBD1 (5 bases). CDR3 size: 15 residues. From germline, CDR1 is SNHLY and CDR2 FYNNEI. V dropped 6 bases and J dropped 1 base, with 15 bases sitting between them. The CDR3 is CASRVQGVPQETQYF. CDR3 DNA sequence: TGTGCCAGCAGGGTCCAGGGTGTACCCCAAGAGACCCAGTACTTC.